Presented here are 2 T cell receptor beta chains from one specimen sequenced in a study of response to subunit inactivated influenza vaccine. TCRdb re-derived calls from the RT-PCR reads in MiXCR, one entry per CDR3 protein. This sample carries under 200,000 distinct CDR3 sequences, less than 15% of them seen once, and the ten largest clones take 25% to 30%. These sequences were also reported in another study, on T cells expressing NK-cell markers. This second study notes: The authors generated TCR beta cDNA through 5'RACE template switching with UMIs.

The starting material was CD8+ T cells sorted from PBMCs, obtained 11 to 12 days after vaccination. The receptors originated from a middle-aged man who received an inactivated influenza vaccine.

The gene calls are TRBV4-2 and TRBJ2-7; TRBD2 aligns across 12 bases. The CDR3 length is 19 residues. Trimming removed 2 bases from V and 0 bases from J; junction bases left unmatched: 11. Germline V gives CDR1 LGHNA, CDR2 YNFKEQ. CDR3 protein: CASSQPTGTSGPRSYEQYF. The CDR3 DNA sequence: TGTGCCAGCAGCCAACCCACCGGGACTAGCGGGCCGCGCTCCTACGAGCAGTACTTC.

The chain couples TRBV10-3 to TRBJ2-2; 13 nucleotides match TRBD2. This CDR3 has 16 residues. The V segment lost 6 bases and the J segment 6 bases; nucleotides outside the gene matches: 7. Germline CDR1 reads ENHRY; CDR2 reads SYGVKD. In DNA, the CDR3 is TGTGCCATCAGGCGACTAGCGGGAGGCGTTGCCGGGGAGCTGTTTTTT. Encoded protein: CAIRRLAGGVAGELFF.